This T cell receptor beta chain was obtained from a study of human T cells and chemical hapten exposure (TCRdb year 2021). In terms of the full investigation: For sensitization, 2% DPC in acetone was applied to a roughly 2 cm by roughly 2 cm area of upper inner arm skin. Most of the patients in the cohort were female, and the cohort covered alopecia areata with under or over 50% scalp involvement, alopecia totalis and alopecia universalis. Throughout the study period of about 23 weeks, patients also received therapeutic DPC doses to the scalp every week. Approximately 28 alopecia patients gave blood for TCR sequencing at one to four time points (pre-sensitization, 2, 6 and 24 weeks). Blood was sampled from patients pre-sensitization (week 0) and at 2, 6 and about 24 weeks after DPC sensitization. Peripheral blood TCR repertoire changes were tracked in vivo in alopecia patients during primary and secondary sensitization to the hapten diphenylcyclopropenone (DPC). Patch testing was performed on the upper back with Finn chambers containing 0.01% DPC, and the patch tests were scored after 6 days according to International Contact Dermatitis Research Group standards. The libraries were sequenced as a pool, and the TCR yield per sample differed mostly because of small variations in library volumes within the pool.

General conclusions and limits of the study: The number of TCRs above 1 in 1000 frequency did not change with DPC sensitization; there was no evidence of global repertoire structure alterations. The number of PT1 expanded TCRs positively correlated with patch test score, significant at thresholds 8, 16 and 32 but not 4. Because all patients had alopecia, a presumed autoimmune disease, the immune response of the patients might differ from that of healthy individuals. Repeated subsampling changed both the strength of the expansion versus patch-test correlation and the threshold at which the correlation became significant. Significantly more large CDR3 similarity clusters were formed by expanded TCRs than by pre-sensitization or healthy control sets, consistent with antigen-driven responses.

The sample's time point label, decoded: patch test 3, about 24 weeks after DPC sensitization. Reading the label with the study, this specimen's treatment or condition is: therapeutic diphenylcyclopropenone sensitization with weekly scalp DPC. Blood at each patch-test visit was drawn before the patch test was applied. Patients were eligible if aged 18 to 70, diagnosed with alopecia and judged suitable for DPC therapy, and pregnant patients were excluded. Total RNA was isolated from unfractionated whole blood collected in Tempus Blood RNA tubes. The library was obtained by RACE. Sequenced using a NextSeq 500. During library preparation, unique molecular identifiers were attached to individual cDNA molecules so that TCRs could be counted in a quantitative, reproducible way. Each blood RNA sample was used to sequence both TCR alpha and TCR beta chains. Per the authors' processing: The median number of TCRs per sample was approximately 96,000, ranging from about 20,000 to 700,000. V, J and CDR3 annotation of the TCR reads was carried out using the Decombinator software suite. To make PS versus PT1 abundance plots, every sample was subsampled to the same number of TCRs (28,000). Expanded TCRs were defined as absent before sensitization and observed at least eight times at the 2-week time point. TCRdb redid the processing of the public reads, applying fastp at Q25 and MiXCR, and retained in-frame beta chains. Every distinct CDR3 protein forms one entry, paired with its most common genes and DNA. In this record, the V and J calls reflect TCRdb's handling and not the investigators' own analysis. The sample table records fewer than 100,000 distinct CDR3 sequences; 11% of these occur just once. The top ten clonotypes cover 1% to 1.2% of the sample.

Of note for this clonotype: The target of this receptor is not known. No base quality values were provided; no much bigger clone lies one nucleotide off.

The sequencing here drew on whole blood, taken in connection with sensitization to the hapten diphenylcyclopropenone (DPC). The sequence derives from a woman aged 30 to 39 with alopecia areata. Some clones in this sample may be carry-over from other donors' samples.

Here the CDR3 is given as CASSLALVGANSPLHF. The DNA is TGTGCCAGCAGCTTAGCGCTGGTCGGGGCTAATTCACCCCTCCACTTT. The chain was built from TRBV7-9 and TRBJ1-6, and perhaps TRBD1 as D gene, on 5 matching bases. The germline V gene (reference sequence) specifies SEHNR as CDR1 and FQNEAQ as CDR2. V drops 0 bases and J drops 6 bases, leaving 12 bases in between. The CDR3 starts with the cysteine, ends with the phenylalanine, and has 16 residues. The kept DNA is CDR3 alone, 48 bases in frame from the first base.